This TCR beta chain derives from a study of response to subunit inactivated influenza vaccine. CDR3 size: 13 residues. V was shortened by 2 bases and J by 5 bases, with 9 bases between the two germline ends. Germline CDR1 is SGHVS and CDR2 is FQNEAQ. Via MiXCR, TCRdb re-called the RT-PCR reads, giving one row per CDR3 protein. This table holds 150,000 or so distinct CDR3 sequences, about 10% found once. The source was CD8+ T cells sorted from PBMCs, collected roughly 24 months after vaccination. The rearrangement uses TRBV7-8 and TRBJ2-5, with D hard to call. The source is a man aged 50 to 69 who received an inactivated influenza vaccine. The CDR3 sequence: CASSLLREETQYF. The CDR3 DNA follows: TGTGCCAGCAGCTTACTCCGCGAGGAGACCCAGTACTTC.